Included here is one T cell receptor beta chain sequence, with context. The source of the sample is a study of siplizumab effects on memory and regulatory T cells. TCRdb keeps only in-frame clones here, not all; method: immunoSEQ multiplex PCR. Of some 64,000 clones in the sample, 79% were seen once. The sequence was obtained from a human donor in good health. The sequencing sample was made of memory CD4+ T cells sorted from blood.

DNA for the CDR3: TGTGCCAGCAGCGTAGGGACGGTGAACGGCGAGCAGTACTTC. It is translated as CASSVGTVNGEQYF. This chain uses TRBV9 with TRBJ2-7; D call uncertain. This CDR3 spans 14 amino acids. Germline CDR1 and CDR2: SGDLS and YYNGEE. V was pared by 0 bases and J by 6 bases, with 13 bases between. Supplemented by reference TRBV9 and TRBJ2-7, the full variable domain reads DSGVTQTPKHLITATGQRVTLRCSPRSGDLSVYWYQQSLDQGLQFLIQYYNGEERAKGNILERFSAQQFPDLHSELNLSSLELGDSALYFCASSVGTVNGEQYFGPGTRLTVT.